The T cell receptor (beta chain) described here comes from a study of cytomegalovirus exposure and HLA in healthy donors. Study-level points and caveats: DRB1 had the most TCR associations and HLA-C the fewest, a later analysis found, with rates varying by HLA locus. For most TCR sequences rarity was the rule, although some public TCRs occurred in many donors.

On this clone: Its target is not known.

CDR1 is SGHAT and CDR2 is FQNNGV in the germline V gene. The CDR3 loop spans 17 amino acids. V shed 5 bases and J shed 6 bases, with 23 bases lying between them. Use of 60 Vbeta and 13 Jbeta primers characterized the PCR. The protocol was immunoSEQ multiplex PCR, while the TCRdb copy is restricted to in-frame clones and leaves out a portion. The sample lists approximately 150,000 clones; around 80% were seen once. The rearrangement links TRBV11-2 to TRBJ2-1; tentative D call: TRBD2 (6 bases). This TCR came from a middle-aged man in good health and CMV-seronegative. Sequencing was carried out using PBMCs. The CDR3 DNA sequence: TGTGCCAGCAGCCCCCGACCTTCCGCGGCGGGGAGCAATGAGCAGTTCTTC. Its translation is CASSPRPSAAGSNEQFF.